The clone carrying this T cell receptor (beta chain) was counted only a few times. The antigen remains unidentified. This record comes from a study of CD8+ T cells in alopecia areata. Across the whole study: The drug, tofacitinib, lasted 6 to 18 months, followed by 6 months off drug. Scoring of treated patients' severity used the percentage of affected scalp area.

Per germline, CDR1 SGHDN and CDR2 FVKESK. With 1 base removed from V and 1 base from J, the gap between germline ends came to 13 bases. The CDR3 sequence is 16 residues long. Treatment here: oral pan-JAK inhibitor, 5-10 mg twice daily. Findings and limits, study-wide: Only a single nonresponder existed, so baseline CD8+ expansion links stay unclear. More clonal than normal scalp was lesional scalp, particularly alopecia totalis/universalis.

Extraction of RNA preceded its reverse transcription into cDNA, which served as the sequencing template. Data came from immunoSEQ multiplex PCR; TCRdb stores just in-frame clones and leaves some out. The sample comprises about 99,000 clones, under 90% of which are singletons, and 8.5% to 14% rests with the top ten. This rearrangement joins TRBV14 to TRBJ1-1; D is unclear. Here the sequenced sample was CD8+ T cells sorted from blood, taken at roughly week 30, from a patient treated with tofacitinib. This TCR derives from a human donor with alopecia areata. The CDR3 region is CASSQGVKGSNTEAFF. CDR3 nucleotides: TGTGCCAGCAGCCAAGGCGTCAAGGGCTCGAACACTGAAGCTTTCTTT.